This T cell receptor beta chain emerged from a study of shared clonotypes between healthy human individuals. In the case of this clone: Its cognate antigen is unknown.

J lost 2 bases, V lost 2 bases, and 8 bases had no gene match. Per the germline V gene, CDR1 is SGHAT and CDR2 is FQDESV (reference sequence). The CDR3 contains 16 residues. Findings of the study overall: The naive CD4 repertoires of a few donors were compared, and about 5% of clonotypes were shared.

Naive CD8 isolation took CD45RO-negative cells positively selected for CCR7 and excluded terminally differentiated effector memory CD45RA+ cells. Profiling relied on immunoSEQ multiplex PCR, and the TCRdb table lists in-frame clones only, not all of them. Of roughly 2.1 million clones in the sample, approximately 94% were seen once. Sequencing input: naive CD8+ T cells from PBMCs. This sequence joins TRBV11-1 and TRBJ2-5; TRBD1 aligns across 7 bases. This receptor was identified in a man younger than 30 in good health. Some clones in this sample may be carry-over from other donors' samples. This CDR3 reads CASSLLTGVGQETQYF. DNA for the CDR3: TGTGCCAGCAGCTTACTCACAGGGGTTGGGCAAGAGACCCAGTACTTC.